The T cell receptor (beta chain) described here comes from a study of blood T cell repertoires in COVID-19. Study-level background: T cells, B-cell-depleted T cells, or PBMCs supplied cDNA or gDNA.

The V end lost 1 base, the J end lost 9 bases, and 17 bases lay between the germline ends. The CDR3 sequence is 15 residues long. Per germline, CDR1 LGHDT and CDR2 YNNKEL (reference sequence). Method: immunoSEQ multiplex PCR; TCRdb's copy keeps in-frame clones and lacks some. The sample contains hundreds of thousands of clones, 80% to 90% of which appear only once. The sequencing sample was made of PBMCs or T cells enriched from blood (not recorded which). The genes are TRBV3-1 (or the pseudogene TRBV3-2) and TRBJ2-3, with D maybe TRBD2 (6 bases). The receptor comes from a man aged 25 to 40 who had recovered from COVID-19. CDR3 DNA: TGTGCCAGCAGCCAAGTGTGGCGGGGCTCACAGACGCAGTATTTT. Its protein is CASSQVWRGSQTQYF.